This TCR beta chain was found in a study of blood T cell repertoires in COVID-19. Study-wide background: Nucleic acid was either cDNA or gDNA, and it came from T cells, B-cell-depleted T cells, or PBMCs.

The authors' processing: Cell counts per sample came from amplifying reference gene primers. TCRdb's table, derived via immunoSEQ multiplex PCR, lists solely in-frame clones and lacks some. V, J and clone size reflect that table, while D and trimming were determined from the DNA. The repertoire has over 150,000 clones, 83% of them found once; the top ten carry 9.5% to 13%. The TCR was taken from a woman aged 55-70 years with COVID-19, enrolled during active disease. The specimen was peripheral blood.

CDR3 protein: CASSESFRGVQPQHF. The CDR3 DNA follows: TGTGCCAGCAGTGAATCTTTCAGGGGAGTTCAGCCCCAGCATTTT. The J gene is TRBJ1-5, the V gene TRBV6-1; possible D gene TRBD1, 6 bases. Germline loops: CDR1 MNHNS, CDR2 SASEGT. CDR3 length equals 15 residues. Trimming left V 2 bases short and J 6 bases short, with 14 bases between.